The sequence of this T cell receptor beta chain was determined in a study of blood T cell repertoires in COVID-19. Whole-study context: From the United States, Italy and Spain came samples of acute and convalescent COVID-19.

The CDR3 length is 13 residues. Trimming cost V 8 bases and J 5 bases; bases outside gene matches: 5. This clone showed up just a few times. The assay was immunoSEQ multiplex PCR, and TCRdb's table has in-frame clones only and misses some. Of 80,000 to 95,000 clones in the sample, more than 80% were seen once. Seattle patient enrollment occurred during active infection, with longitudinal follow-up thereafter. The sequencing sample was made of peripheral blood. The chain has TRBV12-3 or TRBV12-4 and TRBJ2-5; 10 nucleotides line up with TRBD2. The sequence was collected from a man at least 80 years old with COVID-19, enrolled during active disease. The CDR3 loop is CASSGLASETQYF. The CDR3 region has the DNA TGTGCCAGCTCGGGACTAGCGTCGGAGACCCAGTACTTC.